The entry below gives a single TCR beta chain sequence along with its context. Its antigen remains unidentified. This sample is part of a study of T cell repertoires in cytomegalovirus infection. In TCRdb, the reads were re-called with MiXCR into one record per CDR3 protein. The sample consists of 750,000 to 950,000 distinct CDR3 sequences, almost 30% of them appearing once. Per germline, CDR1 SGHVS and CDR2 FNYEAQ. The CDR3 runs to 16 residues. V lost 4 bases to trimming and J lost 2 bases, with 18 bases between them. The sequence was collected from a human donor in good health (CMV status not recorded). Some clones in this sample may be carry-over from other donors' samples. The chain joins TRBV7-6 to TRBJ2-7; D tentatively reads TRBD1 or TRBD2 (5 bases each). The material sequenced was cultured CD8+ T cells from PBMCs, taken from culture after CMV antigen stimulation. The CDR3 sequence is CASSSPSGTVPYEQYF. The CDR3 nucleotides are TGTGCCAGCAGCTCCCCGTCCGGGACGGTACCCTACGAGCAGTACTTC. Using reference TRBV7-6 and TRBJ2-7 for the parts outside the CDR3, the full variable domain is GAGVSQSPRYKVTKRGQDVALRCDPISGHVSLYWYRQALGQGPEFLTYFNYEAQQDKSGLPNDRFSAERPEGSISTLTIQRTEQRDSAMYRCASSSPSGTVPYEQYFGPGTRLTVT.